The 20 T cell receptor beta chains listed next were all sequenced from one sample in a study of Graves' ophthalmopathy and Graves' hyperthyroidism. Researchers took RNA transcripts and amplified TCR beta CDR3 regions from them. HTBI primers served in a first-round RT-PCR, which a second-round multiplex PCR followed. TCRdb processed the multiplex PCR reads anew with MiXCR; each CDR3 protein has one entry. Of 450,000 to 600,000 distinct CDR3 sequences listed, roughly 40% are singletons. Material: peripheral blood or thyroid tissue (not recorded which). These receptors all come from an adult man with Graves' hyperthyroidism.

This clonotype was observed many times. This chain links TRBV7-9 with TRBJ1-4; 7 nucleotides agree with TRBD1. The V gene end was trimmed by 0 bases and the J gene end by 7 bases; junction bases not matched to a gene: 2. The CDR3 spans 14 residues. Germline V gene lookup returns CDR1 SEHNR and CDR2 FQNEAQ (reference sequence). CDR3 DNA: TGTGCCAGCAGCTTAGCCCAGGGGGGTGAAAAACTGTTTTTT. The encoded protein is CASSLAQGGEKLFF.

This clonotype was seen a single time. The chain couples TRBV7-8 to TRBJ2-7; a weak D match, TRBD1 (5 bases). Trimming removed 3 bases from V and 7 bases from J, with 22 bases in between. Germline lookup yields CDR1 SGHVS and CDR2 FQNEAQ. The CDR3 extends over 16 amino acids. CDR3 residues: CASSLAGHQSYNEQYF. DNA of the CDR3: TGTGCCAGCAGCTTGGCCGGACATCAGTCCTACAATGAGCAGTACTTC.

Ten or more counts support this clonotype. This chain links TRBV6-5 with TRBJ2-5; 8 nucleotides line up with TRBD2. The germline V gene encodes CDR1 MNHEY and CDR2 SVGAGI. The ends lost 6 bases at V and 4 bases at J; junction bases unmatched: 10. This CDR3 comprises 15 residues. CDR3 loop: CASRKGYSGRETQYF. Here the CDR3 DNA reads TGTGCCAGCAGGAAAGGATACAGCGGGAGAGAGACCCAGTACTTC.

In its sample, this clonotype was seen many times. This chain joins TRBV20-1 and TRBJ1-2, with TRBD1 identical over 8 bases. Germline lookup yields CDR1 DFQATT and CDR2 SNEGSKA (reference sequence). The ends lost 5 bases at V and 4 bases at J; junction bases unmatched: 6. The CDR3 has 13 amino acids. As DNA, the CDR3 is TGCAGTGCTCCGGACAGGGTTAGCTATGGCTACACCTTC. It yields the protein CSAPDRVSYGYTF.

As regards this clonotype: A much more abundant neighbour one base away suggests this may be a read error. The CDR3 does not close with the conserved phenylalanine or tryptophan, likely indicating a read error. The chain has TRBV7-2 and TRBJ2-5; 7 nucleotides match TRBD2. Germline lookup yields CDR1 SGHTA and CDR2 FQGNSA. CDR3 length equals 14 residues. Written as DNA, the CDR3 is TGTGCCAGCAGCTTAGCGGGAGGGCAAGGGACCCAGTACTCC. Translating it yields CASSLAGGQGTQYS.

Concerning this clonotype itself: A much larger clone lies a single base off, so this may be a read error. The rearrangement joins TRBV19 to TRBJ1-1; D is unresolved. The CDR3 extends over 12 amino acids. In germline, CDR1 is LNHDA, CDR2 SQIVND (reference sequence). The CDR3 nucleotides are TGTGTCAGTAGTATAATTGGCACTGAAGCTTTCTTT. It codes for CVSSIIGTEAFF.

CDR3 loop: CASSWGALNSPLHF. The CDR3 DNA reads as TGTGCCAGCAGCTGGGGGGCCCTTAATTCACCCCTCCACTTT. The rearrangement joins TRBV7-8 to TRBJ1-6; a possible D gene is TRBD1 (6 bases). Germline CDR1 reads SGHVS; CDR2 reads FQNEAQ. The CDR3 covers 14 residues. V was cut by 4 bases and J by 6 bases, with 10 bases left in between.

The chain employs TRBV7-8 and TRBJ1-1, with 9 positions matching TRBD1. Trimming removed 5 bases from V and 0 bases from J; junction bases left unmatched: 10. The CDR3 length is 17 residues. Germline V gene sequence: CDR1 SGHVS, CDR2 FQNEAQ. CDR3 sequence: CASSATGTGLMNTEAFF. The CDR3 nucleotides read TGTGCCAGCAGCGCAACCGGGACAGGGCTGATGAACACTGAAGCTTTCTTT.

This clonotype was seen many times. The chain carries TRBV12-3 or TRBV12-4 and TRBJ1-5, with 9 bases identical to TRBD1. The CDR3 length is 17 residues. The ends lost 1 base at V and 0 bases at J; junction bases unmatched: 4. Here the CDR3 reads CASSLGQGGHSNQPQHF. The DNA for the CDR3 is TGTGCCAGCAGTTTAGGACAGGGGGGGCATAGCAATCAGCCCCAGCATTTT.

The V and J genes are TRBV7-8 and TRBJ2-5, with TRBD2 matching 7 bases. Looked up from germline, CDR1 is SGHVS and CDR2 is FQNEAQ. J was trimmed by 5 bases and V by 5 bases; bases with no gene match: 11. This CDR3 is built from 15 residues. In DNA, the CDR3 is TGTGCCAGCAGCGTTGCTGGCGGGAGTACGGAGACCCAGTACTTC. This sequence encodes CASSVAGGSTETQYF.

Note on this clonotype: A much larger clone lies a single base off, so this may be a read error. The chain is built from TRBV7-2 and TRBJ1-1; 9 bases map to TRBD1. The CDR3 has 15 amino acids. In germline, CDR1 is SGHTA, CDR2 FQGNSA. The DNA for the CDR3 is TGTGCCAGCAGCTCCGGACAGGGGATGAACACTAAAGCTTTCTTT. Translating it yields CASSSGQGMNTKAFF.

This clonotype has a count of ten or more. The chain couples TRBV14 to TRBJ1-6; TRBD1 might be the D (5 bases). CDR3 length: 15 residues. The V gene's germline CDR1 is SGHDN and CDR2 FVKESK. Deletions cut 5 bases from V and 9 bases from J, with 17 bases between. The CDR3 reads CASSYRDGGGSPLHF. The CDR3 coding sequence is TGTGCCAGCAGCTACCGGGACGGGGGGGGTTCACCCCTCCACTTT.

Remarks on this clonotype: A single base separates this from a much larger clone, so it may be a read error. The chain couples TRBV7-9 to TRBJ2-5; 7 nucleotides align to TRBD2. From germline, CDR1 is SEHNR and CDR2 FQNEAQ (reference sequence). V lost 0 bases, J lost 5 bases, and 6 bases stayed unmatched. The CDR3 sequence is 15 residues long. CDR3 protein: CASSLAGGSRETQYF. The DNA of the CDR3 is TGTGCCAGCAGCTTAGCGGGAGGGTCGCGGGAGACCCAGTACTTC. Drawing the rest from reference TRBV7-9 and TRBJ2-5, the complete variable domain is DTGVSQNPRHKITKRGQNVTFRCDPISEHNRLYWYRQTLGQGPEFLTYFQNEAQLEKSRLLSDRFSAERPKGSFSTLEIQRTEQGDSAMYLCASSLAGGSRETQYFGPGTRLLVL.

This clonotype was seen many times. V and J are TRBV6-1 and TRBJ1-5; perhaps TRBD1 as D (6 bases). CDR1 is MNHNS and CDR2 is SASEGT in the germline V gene. Trimming removed 6 bases from V and 3 bases from J, with 12 bases in between. This CDR3 is 14 amino acids long. In DNA, the CDR3 is TGTGCCAGCAGGCTAGGGGGGACCAATCAGCCCCAGCATTTT. This codes for CASRLGGTNQPQHF.

This clonotype has only a few counts. The chain employs TRBV6-1 and TRBJ1-2; D perhaps matches TRBD1 (6 bases). The CDR3 length is 15 residues. V was cut by 2 bases and J by 4 bases, with 14 bases left in between. Germline CDR1 and CDR2: MNHNS and SASEGT. The DNA of the CDR3 is TGTGCCAGCAGTGAACGCTTGGGGGGCGGCTATGGCTACACCTTC. Residues: CASSERLGGGYGYTF.

This sequence joins TRBV4-1 and TRBJ1-6; 8 bases agree with TRBD1. The V gene end was trimmed by 4 bases and the J gene end by 6 bases; junction bases not matched to a gene: 17. The CDR3 has 19 amino acids. Looked up from germline, CDR1 is MGHRA and CDR2 is YSYEKL. CDR3 sequence (DNA): TGCGCCAGCAGCCCCTACTTCGCGGACAGGGATACCATTAATTCACCCCTCCACTTT. Its protein is CASSPYFADRDTINSPLHF.

This clonotype was observed many times. The rearrangement joins TRBV29-1 to TRBJ2-7, with 8 bases lining up with TRBD1. This CDR3 region has 12 residues. V lost 4 bases and J lost 3; bases outside the gene matches: 2. Germline V gene sequence: CDR1 SQVTM, CDR2 ANQGSEA. The CDR3 sequence: CSVGGQGYEQYF. The CDR3 DNA reads TGCAGCGTTGGAGGACAGGGCTACGAGCAGTACTTC.

This clonotype was picked up many times. This chain uses TRBV5-4 with TRBJ2-5; the match to TRBD2 covers 10 bases. Unmatched junction bases numbered 8, after V lost 2 bases and J lost 4 bases. The CDR3 length is 16 residues. From germline, CDR1 is SGHNT and CDR2 YYREEE (reference sequence). The CDR3 reads CASSFDSGGAPETQYF. The CDR3 bases are TGTGCCAGCAGCTTCGACAGCGGGGGGGCACCAGAGACCCAGTACTTC. The full variable domain, rest sourced from reference TRBV5-4 and TRBJ2-5, is ETGVTQSPTHLIKTRGQQVTLRCSSQSGHNTVSWYQQALGQGPQFIFQYYREEENGRGNFPPRFSGLQFPNYSSELNVNALELDDSALYLCASSFDSGGAPETQYFGPGTRLLVL.

This clonotype was detected only once. The CDR3 nucleotides are TGTGCCAGCAGCCGGGACTGGGAAGCGACCTACGAGCAGTACTTC. Protein: CASSRDWEATYEQYF. This chain uses TRBV7-8 with TRBJ2-7; D perhaps matches TRBD2 (6 bases). Trimming took 5 bases from V and 2 from J, leaving 16 bases between them. Germline V lookup: CDR1 SGHVS, CDR2 FQNEAQ. This CDR3 region has 15 residues. The whole variable domain, filled in from reference TRBV7-8 and TRBJ2-7, reads GAGVSQSPRYKVAKRGQDVALRCDPISGHVSLFWYQQALGQGPEFLTYFQNEAQLDKSGLPSDRFFAERPEGSVSTLKIQRTQQEDSAVYLCASSRDWEATYEQYFGPGTRLTVT.

The V and J genes are TRBV7-2 and TRBJ1-1; TRBD1 is a possible D gene (6 bases). Trimming removed 7 bases at V and 7 bases at J, with 10 bases between. Germline V lookup: CDR1 SGHTA, CDR2 FQGNSA. The CDR3 is 11 amino acids. The DNA for the CDR3 is TGTGCCAGCACCCTGGACAGTGAAGCTTTCTTT. It encodes CASTLDSEAFF.